Listed below are T cell receptor beta chains from one sample, sequenced in a study of tumor and adjacent non-tumor tissue in lung cancer. TCRdb independently ran MiXCR on the multiplex PCR reads; one entry per CDR3 protein. Here the sample spans roughly 75,000 distinct CDR3 sequences, about 82% being singletons. Sequenced material: distant non-tumor lung tissue. The receptors shown here come from a man between 60 and 70 years old with non-small cell lung cancer. CDR3s include the opening cysteine and the closing phenylalanine or tryptophan. Fields, in order: clone size, J gene, V gene, D gene, CDR3 DNA, CDR3 protein. The D gene is left open where the match is weak. Some rows mark clone size as missing; the rest say once, few, many or name a class of expanded clone.

NA	TRBJ2-3	TRBV29-1	TRBD1	TGCAGCGCCAGAGGGGGACAGTCGTCGGATATGCAGTATTTT	CSARGGQSSDMQYF
NA	TRBJ2-2	TRBV4-1	NA	TGCGCCAGCAGCCGAGGAACCGCGGAGCTGTTTTTT	CASSRGTAELFF
many	TRBJ2-3	TRBV5-1	NA	TGCGCCAGCAGCTTAGCCTACACAGATACGCAGTATTTT	CASSLAYTDTQYF
NA	TRBJ1-3	TRBV6-1	NA	TGTGCCAGCAGTGAACGGACATGGGGCGGGGGAAACATCATATATTTT	CASSERTWGGGNIIYF
many	TRBJ1-4	TRBV6-5	TRBD1	TGTGCCAGCAGCCAACAGGGGGATGAAAAACTGTTTTTT	CASSQQGDEKLFF
NA	TRBJ1-2	TRBV11-3	NA	TGTGCCAGAAGCAGCCCGACCTCGGAGGCTAACTATGGCTACACCTTT	CARSSPTSEANYGYTF
NA	TRBJ2-1	TRBV6-5	NA	TGTGCCAGCAGTTACTCGTACAGGCCAAGTTCCTACAGTGAGCAGTTCTTC	CASSYSYRPSSYSEQFF
many	TRBJ2-7	TRBV20-1	NA	TGCAGTGCTATGATACGGGACTACGAGCAGTACTTC	CSAMIRDYEQYF
NA	TRBJ1-5	TRBV4-2	NA	TGTGCCAGCAGCCAAGGGAGTAGCAATCAGCTTCAGCATTTT	CASSQGSSNQLQHF
few	TRBJ1-1	TRBV28	NA	TGTGCCAGCAGTTCCTCGGGGCCGCGAGCTTTCTTT	CASSSSGPRAFF
NA	TRBJ1-1	TRBV11-3	NA	TGTGTCAGCAACTCGCACGGACGGCAGACCGGAGCTTTCTTT	CVSNSHGRQTGAFF
NA	TRBJ2-1	TRBV11-1	NA	TGTGCCAGCAGCTTACCTCAAGTCTATGCGGGGCAGATCCCCCATCAGCTCTTC	CASSLPQVYAGQIPHQLF
NA	TRBJ2-3	TRBV20-1	NA	TGCAGTGCTAGAGTGCAACCGAGCACAGATAAGCAGTATTTT	CSARVQPSTDKQYF
few	TRBJ2-7	TRBV29-1	TRBD1	TGCAGCATTACCCGGACAGGGCAATGCGAGCAGTACTTC	CSITRTGQCEQYF
NA	TRBJ1-5	TRBV6-6	TRBD1	TGTGCCAGCAGTTACTTGACAGGGGCCTCAAGCAATCAGCCCCTGCATTTT	CASSYLTGASSNQPLHF
NA	TRBJ2-1	TRBV12-3/TRBV12-4	TRBD2	TGTGCCAACGCGGGGCCCGGGACTAGCGACTACAATGAGCAGTTCTTC	CANAGPGTSDYNEQFF
few	TRBJ2-3	TRBV4-3	NA	TGCGCCAGCAGCCAAGATAGGGCGTGCACCACAGATACGCAGTATTTC	CASSQDRACTTDTQYF
NA	TRBJ2-5	TRBV11-3	NA	TGTGCCAGCAGCTATACCGGGGAGGAGAGCCAGTACTTC	CASSYTGEESQYF
few	TRBJ2-7	TRBV4-1	TRBD2	TGCGCCAGCAGCCAAGATCTTGAACGGATTAGCGGGAGCTCAGGCGAGCAGTACTTC	CASSQDLERISGSSGEQYF
NA	TRBJ2-1	TRBV4-1	NA	TGCGCCATCAGCCAAGATCGGGGCCCCAGGTGGCGGGGTGAGCAGTTTTTC	CAISQDRGPRWRGEQFF
NA	TRBJ2-3	TRBV6-2/TRBV6-3	NA	TGTGCCAGCGAAGAAGGGCGCCCGAATCCAGAAACAGATACGCAGTATTTC	CASEEGRPNPETDTQYF
NA	TRBJ2-3	TRBV29-1	TRBD1	TGCAGCCTGGGACAGGAAGGGGATACGCAGTATTTT	CSLGQEGDTQYF
once	TRBJ1-2	TRBV11-2	NA	TGTGCCAGCAATCTCGGTGGCAGGGGTAACTATGACTACACCTTC	CASNLGGRGNYDYTF
NA	TRBJ1-4	TRBV6-5	TRBD1	TGTGCTAGCAGTGAGCGGACAGGGCGGACTAATGAAAAACTGTTGTTT	CASSERTGRTNEKLLF
few	TRBJ2-2	TRBV11-1	NA	TGTGCCAGCAACCACCCGGGTATGGGCACCGGGGAGCTGTTTTTT	CASNHPGMGTGELFF
NA	TRBJ2-5	TRBV11-3	NA	TGTGCCAGCAGCTTTACCGGGAAAGATACCCCGTACTTC	CASSFTGKDTPYF
NA	TRBJ1-5	TRBV29-1	NA	TGCAGCTTTGGGACCAGAGATCAGCCCCAGCATTTT	CSFGTRDQPQHF
NA	TRBJ2-3	TRBV28	NA	TGTTCCAGGAGTTTCCTTAGCGGCACAGATACGCAGTATTTT	CSRSFLSGTDTQYF
NA	TRBJ2-2	TRBV4-3	TRBD2	TGCGCCAGCAGCCATACAGCGGGAGAAATGACCGGGGAGCTGTTTTTT	CASSHTAGEMTGELFF
NA	TRBJ2-7	TRBV20-1	NA	TGCAGTGCTAGAACAGAGGGGACCTACGAGCGGTACTTC	CSARTEGTYERYF
once	TRBJ2-7	TRBV6-5	NA	TGTGCCAGCGGCATTGGGGGAGTAACTAGCTACGAGCAGTACTTC	CASGIGGVTSYEQYF
once	TRBJ1-2	TRBV4-1	TRBD1	TGCGCCAGCAGCCAAGTTGGGACAGGGACTGGCTACACCTTC	CASSQVGTGTGYTF
once	TRBJ2-5	TRBV11-2	TRBD1	TGTGCCAGTGGCTCCGGACAGGTTGTGGAGACCCAGTACTTC	CASGSGQVVETQYF
NA	TRBJ2-5	TRBV11-2	NA	TGTGCCAGAGGCTCGACAATGGGGGGGCCAAAGGAGACCCAGTACTTC	CARGSTMGGPKETQYF
NA	TRBJ2-7	TRBV20-1	NA	TGCATTGCTAATGCTGTCACCTACGAGCAGTACTTC	CIANAVTYEQYF
NA	TRBJ1-1	TRBV28	NA	TGTGCCTGCAGTTTTTCCCTTAATAGGGACACTGAAGCTTTCTTT	CACSFSLNRDTEAFF
NA	TRBJ2-7	TRBV4-1	NA	TGCACCAGCAGCCAAGGACTAACGGGACCCTACGAGCAGTACTTC	CTSSQGLTGPYEQYF
NA	TRBJ2-6	TRBV11-2	TRBD2	TGTGCCAGCTGTCCAACTAGCGGCGGAGCCACTGGGGTCAACGTCCTGACTTTC	CASCPTSGGATGVNVLTF
NA	TRBJ2-5	TRBV6-5	NA	TGTACCAGCAGTGATACCGGGACCGCGGAGGCCCAGAACTTC	CTSSDTGTAEAQNF
NA	TRBJ2-3	TRBV7-8	NA	TGTGCCAGCATAGCTAGAGGGAGGGGGGCAGATACGCAGTATTTT	CASIARGRGADTQYF